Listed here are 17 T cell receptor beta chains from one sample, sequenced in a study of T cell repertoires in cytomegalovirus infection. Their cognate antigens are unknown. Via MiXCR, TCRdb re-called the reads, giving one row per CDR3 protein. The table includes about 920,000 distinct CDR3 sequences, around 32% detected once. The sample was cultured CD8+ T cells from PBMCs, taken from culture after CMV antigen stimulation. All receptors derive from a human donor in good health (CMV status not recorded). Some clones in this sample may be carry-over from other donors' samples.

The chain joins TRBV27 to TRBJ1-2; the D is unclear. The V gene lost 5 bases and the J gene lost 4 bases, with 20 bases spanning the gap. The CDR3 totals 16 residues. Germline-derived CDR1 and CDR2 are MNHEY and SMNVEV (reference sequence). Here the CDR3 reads CASSPLPPPGSYGYTF. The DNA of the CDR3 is TGTGCCAGCAGTCCCCTTCCCCCTCCGGGATCCTATGGCTACACCTTC.

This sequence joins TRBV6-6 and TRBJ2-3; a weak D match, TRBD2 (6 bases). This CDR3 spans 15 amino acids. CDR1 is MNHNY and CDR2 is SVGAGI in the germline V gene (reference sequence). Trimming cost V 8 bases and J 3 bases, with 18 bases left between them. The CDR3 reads CASRLLARPTDTQYF. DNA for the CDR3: TGTGCCAGCCGTTTACTAGCCCGACCGACAGATACGCAGTATTTT.

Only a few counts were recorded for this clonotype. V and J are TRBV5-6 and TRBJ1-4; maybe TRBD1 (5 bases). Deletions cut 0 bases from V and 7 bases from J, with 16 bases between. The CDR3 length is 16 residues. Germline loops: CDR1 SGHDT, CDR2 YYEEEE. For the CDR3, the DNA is TGTGCCAGCAGCTTGGCCTTTGGGGGACTTGTTGAAAAACTGTTTTTT. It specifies CASSLAFGGLVEKLFF. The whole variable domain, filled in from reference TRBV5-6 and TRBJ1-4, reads DAGVTQSPTHLIKTRGQQVTLRCSPKSGHDTVSWYQQALGQGPQFIFQYYEEEERQRGNFPDRFSGHQFPNYSSELNVNALLLGDSALYLCASSLAFGGLVEKLFFGSGTQLSVL.

The CDR3 sequence: CASRGSDTYEQYV. The CDR3 bases are TGTGCCAGCAGGGGATCCGATACCTACGAGCAGTACGTC. The rearrangement joins TRBV28 to TRBJ2-7; D gene uncertain. V lost 6 bases and J 2 bases, leaving 11 bases between the germline ends. The CDR3 is 13 residues long. The V gene's germline CDR1 is MDHEN and CDR2 SYDVKM.

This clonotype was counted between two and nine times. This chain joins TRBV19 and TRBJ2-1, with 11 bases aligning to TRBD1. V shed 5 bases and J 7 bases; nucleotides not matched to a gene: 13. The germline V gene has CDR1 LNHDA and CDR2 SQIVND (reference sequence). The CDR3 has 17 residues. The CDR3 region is CASSPRLDRGRTNEQFF. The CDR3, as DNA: TGTGCCAGTAGTCCGCGACTGGACAGGGGGCGAACGAATGAGCAGTTCTTC.

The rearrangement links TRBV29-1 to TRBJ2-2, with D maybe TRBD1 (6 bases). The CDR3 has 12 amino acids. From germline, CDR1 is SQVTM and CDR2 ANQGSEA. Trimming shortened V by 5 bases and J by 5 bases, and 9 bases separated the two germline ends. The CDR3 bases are TGCAGCGTTTTCACAGGGACCGGGGAGCTGTTTTTT. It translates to CSVFTGTGELFF.

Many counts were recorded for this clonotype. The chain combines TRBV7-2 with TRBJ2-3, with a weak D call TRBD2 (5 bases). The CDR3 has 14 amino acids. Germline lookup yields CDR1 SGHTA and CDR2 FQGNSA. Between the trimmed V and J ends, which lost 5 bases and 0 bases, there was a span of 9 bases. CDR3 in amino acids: CASSLSVSTDTQYF. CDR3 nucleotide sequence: TGTGCCAGCAGCCTTAGCGTTAGCACAGATACGCAGTATTTT. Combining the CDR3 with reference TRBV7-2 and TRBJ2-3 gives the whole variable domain GAGVSQSPSNKVTEKGKDVELRCDPISGHTALYWYRQSLGQGLEFLIYFQGNSAPDKSGLPSDRFSAERTGGSVSTLTIQRTQQEDSAVYLCASSLSVSTDTQYFGPGTRLTVL.

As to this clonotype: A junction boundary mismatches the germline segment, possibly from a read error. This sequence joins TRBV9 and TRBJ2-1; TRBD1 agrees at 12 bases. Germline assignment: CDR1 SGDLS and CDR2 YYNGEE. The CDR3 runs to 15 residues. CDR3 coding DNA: TGTGCCGGCAGCGGCCGGGACAGGGGGCATAGTGAGCAGTTCTTC. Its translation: CAGSGRDRGHSEQFF.

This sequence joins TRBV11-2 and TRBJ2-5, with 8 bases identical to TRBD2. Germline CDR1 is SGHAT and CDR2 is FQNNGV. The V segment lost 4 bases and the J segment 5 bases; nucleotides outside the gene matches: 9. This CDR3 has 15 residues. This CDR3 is CASSSASGGWETQYF. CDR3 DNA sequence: TGTGCCAGCAGCTCCGCCAGCGGGGGATGGGAGACCCAGTACTTC.

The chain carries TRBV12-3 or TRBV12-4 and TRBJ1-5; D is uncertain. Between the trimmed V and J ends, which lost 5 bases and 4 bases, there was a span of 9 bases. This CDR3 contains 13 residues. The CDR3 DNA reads TGTGCCAGCAGTCCCCAGTGGAATCAGCCCCAGCATTTT. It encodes CASSPQWNQPQHF.

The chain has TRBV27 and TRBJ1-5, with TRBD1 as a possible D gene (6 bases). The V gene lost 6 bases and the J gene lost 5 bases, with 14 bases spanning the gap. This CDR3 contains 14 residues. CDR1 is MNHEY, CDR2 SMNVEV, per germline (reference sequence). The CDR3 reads CASSLGAGYQPQHF. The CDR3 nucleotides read TGTGCCAGCAGCCTGGGGGCGGGGTATCAGCCCCAGCATTTT.

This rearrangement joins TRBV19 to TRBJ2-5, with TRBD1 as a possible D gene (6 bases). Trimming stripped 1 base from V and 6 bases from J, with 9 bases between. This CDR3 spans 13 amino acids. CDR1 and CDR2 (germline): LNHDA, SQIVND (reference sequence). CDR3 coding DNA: TGTGCCAGTAGTATAGGAGGGGGTAAGACCCAGTACTTC. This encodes CASSIGGGKTQYF.

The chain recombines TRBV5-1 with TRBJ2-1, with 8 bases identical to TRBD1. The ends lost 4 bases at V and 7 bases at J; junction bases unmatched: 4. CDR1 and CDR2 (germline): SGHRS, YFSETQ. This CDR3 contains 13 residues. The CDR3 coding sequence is TGCGCCAGCAGCGAGACAGGGGTAAATGAGCAGTTCTTC. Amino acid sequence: CASSETGVNEQFF.

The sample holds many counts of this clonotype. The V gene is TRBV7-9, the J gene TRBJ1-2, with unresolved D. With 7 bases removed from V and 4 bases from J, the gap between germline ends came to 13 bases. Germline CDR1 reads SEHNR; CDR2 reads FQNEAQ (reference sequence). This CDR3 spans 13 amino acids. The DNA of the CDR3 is TGTGCCAGCACCCTCGGGCCCCTCTATGGCTACACCTTC. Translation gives CASTLGPLYGYTF.

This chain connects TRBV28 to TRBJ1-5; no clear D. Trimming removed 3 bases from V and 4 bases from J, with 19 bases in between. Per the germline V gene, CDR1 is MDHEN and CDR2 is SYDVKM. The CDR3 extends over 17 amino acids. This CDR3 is CASSLAPPDPNNQPQHF. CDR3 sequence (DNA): TGTGCCAGCAGTTTGGCCCCCCCGGACCCTAATAATCAGCCCCAGCATTTT.

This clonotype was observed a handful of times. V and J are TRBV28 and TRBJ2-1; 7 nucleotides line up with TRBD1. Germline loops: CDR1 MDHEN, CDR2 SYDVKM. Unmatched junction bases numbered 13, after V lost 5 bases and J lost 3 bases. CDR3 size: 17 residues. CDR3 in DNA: TGTGCCAGCAGTGGTGGACAGGCCGGGATGGGCTACAATGAGCAGTTCTTC. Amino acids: CASSGGQAGMGYNEQFF.

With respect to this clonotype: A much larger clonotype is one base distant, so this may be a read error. CDR3 in amino acids: CASSWWGRGADTQYF. CDR3 in DNA: TGTGCCAGCAGCTGGTGGGGGCGCGGCGCAGATACGCAGTATTTT. The chain recombines TRBV7-8 with TRBJ2-3, with D possibly being TRBD1 (6 bases). Germline assignment: CDR1 SGHVS and CDR2 FQNEAQ. V lost 4 bases and J lost 4, with 15 bases in between. There are 15 residues in the CDR3.